This T cell receptor (beta chain) derives from a study of blood T cell repertoires in COVID-19. This table comes from immunoSEQ multiplex PCR, and its TCRdb copy is limited to in-frame clones, with some not included. The data contain some 140,000 clones, 84% of them singletons. Germline trimming cut 3 bases from V and 4 bases from J; bases unmatched to any gene: 13. The germline gives CDR1 SGHDT, CDR2 YYEEEE. The CDR3 consists of 18 residues. The specimen sequenced was PBMCs or T cells enriched from blood (not recorded which). The clonotype was recovered from a man in his forties with acute COVID-19. This sequence joins TRBV5-6 and TRBJ2-5, with TRBD2 matching 12 bases. For the CDR3, the DNA is TGTGCCAGCAGCTCGGTTACTCTAGCGGGGGGGCGTGTAGAGACCCAGTACTTC. Its translation is CASSSVTLAGGRVETQYF.